This is a list of T cell receptor beta chains from one sample in a study of beta chain features in type 1 diabetes. Clones were sequenced by immunoSEQ multiplex PCR, and TCRdb holds only the in-frame ones, with some missing. Of under 300,000 clones in the sample, 16% were seen once. Sequencing was done on a sample of naive CD4+ T cells from blood. The origin of the receptors is a man aged 25 to 40 with type 1 diabetes. Both conserved end residues are part of each CDR3. A D gene is named only where the DNA matches it firmly. Rows give clone size only sometimes, using once, few, many, or a class for an expanded clone.

>14|.|.|TRBV7-9
CASSSPRGGETQYF
>15|TRBD1|.|TRBV9
CASSERTGASNEQFF
>15|TRBD1|.|TRBV5-1
CASSHRDSHNEKLFF
>15|TRBD1|few|TRBV18
CASSLGQGLGYGYTF
>13|.|.|TRBV29-1
CSVLGVRAAGYTF
>15|.|few|TRBV29-1
CSVQTLRSDTGELFF
>16|.|.|TRBV5-1
CASSFSLAANTGELFF
>12|.|few|TRBV29-1
CSGTALDYGYTF
>14|.|.|TRBV7-7
CASSRSEHQETQYF
>10|.|few|TRBV20-1
CSAHGETQYF
>13|TRBD1|.|TRBV6-5
CASRRTGTDTQYF
>17|TRBD1|few|TRBV29-1
CSVALGQGKGPNTEAFF
>14|.|.|TRBV9
CASSVDWSSYEQYF
>14|.|.|TRBV27
CASSATDVVREQYF
>14|TRBD2|few|TRBV14
CASRFSGSTGELFF
>12|.|few|TRBV27
CASSGRGIQQYF
>19|TRBD1|few|TRBV4-2
CASSPQRRQGATGANVLTF
>14|.|few|TRBV4-1
CASRKGGARTEAFF
>15|TRBD2|.|TRBV9
CASSVVAGAPNEQFF
>17|TRBD2|few|TRBV28
CASSARLAGGVRSTQYF
>15|TRBD1|few|TRBV4-1
CASSQDYRGIFGYTF
>12|.|few|TRBV2
CASSPVGRAEYF
>13|.|.|TRBV30
CACELRGSYGYTF
>11|.|few|TRBV13
CASSASYEQYF
>14|.|few|TRBV29-1
CSVKESLRQETQYF
>16|TRBD1|few|TRBV12-5
CASAVGTGVTYNEQFF
>15|.|.|TRBV27
CASTSPDSLQETQYF
>17|TRBD2|.|TRBV5-1
CASSPIRTSDSYNEQFF
>17|.|.|TRBV4-3
CASSQDASKSSYNEQFF
>12|.|few|TRBV29-1
CSVKGTVTEAFF
>13|.|few|TRBV21-1
CASSNSLTGELFF
>14|TRBD1|few|TRBV30
CAWGDGTGYNEQFF
>15|TRBD2|few|TRBV9
CASRLAGRSTGELFF
>13|.|.|TRBV5-1
CASNTLSGETQYF
>17|TRBD2|few|TRBV29-1
CSVEGIRAGGGTDTQYF
>15|.|.|TRBV7-9
CASSLQGWDTDTQYF
>16|.|.|TRBV7-2
CASSFTAGTTYNEQFF
>16|TRBD1|.|TRBV25-1
CASSEWGQGAQETQYF
>14|.|few|TRBV18
CASSPRTDAREAFF
>14|.|.|TRBV2
CASSSTTRDNEQFF
>15|TRBD2|few|TRBV7-2
CASSRLAGRYNEQFF
>15|.|few|TRBV2
CASSLDNSGANVLTF
>13|.|.|TRBV4-1
CASSQANNQPQHF
>14|TRBD1|.|TRBV7-3
CASSLVQGMDTQYF